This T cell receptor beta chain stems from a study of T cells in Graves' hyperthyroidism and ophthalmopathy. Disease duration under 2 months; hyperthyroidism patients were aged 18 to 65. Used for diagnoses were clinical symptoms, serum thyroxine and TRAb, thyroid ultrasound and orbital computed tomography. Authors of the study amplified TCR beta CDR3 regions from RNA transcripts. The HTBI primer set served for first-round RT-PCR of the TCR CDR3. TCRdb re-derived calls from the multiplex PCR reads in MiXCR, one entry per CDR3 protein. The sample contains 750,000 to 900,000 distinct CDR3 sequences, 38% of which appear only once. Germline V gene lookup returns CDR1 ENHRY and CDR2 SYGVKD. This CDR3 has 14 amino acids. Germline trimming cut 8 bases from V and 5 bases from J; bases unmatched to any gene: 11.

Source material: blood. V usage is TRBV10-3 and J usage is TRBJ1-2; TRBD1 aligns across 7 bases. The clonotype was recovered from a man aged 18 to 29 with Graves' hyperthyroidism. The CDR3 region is CAIGDSGNLYGYTF. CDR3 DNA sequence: TGTGCCATCGGGGACAGCGGGAACCTATATGGCTACACCTTC.